This T cell receptor (beta chain) comes out of a study of STAT5B mutations in CD4+ large granular lymphocyte leukemia. Across the study: Healthy donors showed HLA-associated enrichment of the CDR3 'QG' motif.

Whole-study results and caveats: Without putative leukemic clones, patient CD4-sorted repertoires remained more clonal than healthy CD4+ repertoires.

To note about this clone: Its cognate antigen is unknown.

How the authors handled the data: Productive clonotypes were detectable down to 2.59 x 10-5 frequency. Assay used: immunoSEQ multiplex PCR; TCRdb lists only in-frame clones, some missing. The V and J calls and the clone size are those of that table, but D and trimming were determined from the DNA. The sample records 20,000 to 25,000 clones, about three quarters being singletons. V shed 5 bases, J shed 4 bases, and the junction held 4 bases outside the gene matches. The CDR3 has 15 residues. Per the germline V gene, CDR1 is SGHTA and CDR2 is FQGNSA. The V call is TRBV7-2, the J call TRBJ2-3; 12 nucleotides agree with TRBD2. This TCR was recovered from a human donor in good health. Sequenced input: CD4+ T cells from blood buffy coats. The CDR3 sequence is CASSGRLAGADTQYF. CDR3 nucleotides: TGTGCCAGCAGCGGAAGACTAGCGGGGGCAGATACGCAGTATTTT.